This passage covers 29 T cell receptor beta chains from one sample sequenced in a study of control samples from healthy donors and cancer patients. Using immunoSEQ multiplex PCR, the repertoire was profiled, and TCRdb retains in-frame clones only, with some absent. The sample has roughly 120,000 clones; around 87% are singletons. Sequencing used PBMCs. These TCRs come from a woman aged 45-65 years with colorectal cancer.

As DNA, the CDR3 is TGTGCCTGGAGCGTCGATGTACAGAGTTTAGCTTTCTTT. This encodes CAWSVDVQSLAFF. The chain recombines TRBV30 with TRBJ1-1; D is unclear. There are 13 residues in the CDR3. Germline CDR1 and CDR2: GTSNPN and SVGIG (reference sequence). Trimming removed 3 bases from V and 10 bases from J, with 18 bases in between.

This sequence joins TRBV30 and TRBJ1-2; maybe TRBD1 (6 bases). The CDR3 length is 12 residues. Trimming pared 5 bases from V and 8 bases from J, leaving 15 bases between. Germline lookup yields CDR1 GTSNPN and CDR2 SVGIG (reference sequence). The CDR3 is CAWDGGRNGYTF. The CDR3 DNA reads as TGTGCCTGGGACGGGGGGCGGAACGGCTACACCTTC.

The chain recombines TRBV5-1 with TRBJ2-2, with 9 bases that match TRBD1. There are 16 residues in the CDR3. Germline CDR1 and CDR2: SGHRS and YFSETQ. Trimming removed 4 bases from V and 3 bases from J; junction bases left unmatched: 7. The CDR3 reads CASSRDRVGYTGELFF. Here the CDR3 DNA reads TGCGCCAGCAGCCGGGACAGGGTCGGGTACACCGGGGAGCTGTTTTTT.

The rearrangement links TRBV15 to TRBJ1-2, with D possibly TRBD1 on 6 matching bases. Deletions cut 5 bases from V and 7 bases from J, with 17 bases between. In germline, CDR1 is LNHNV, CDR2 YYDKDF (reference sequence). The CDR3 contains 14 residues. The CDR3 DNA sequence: TGTGCCACCAGCCCGCGGCGACAGGCGGTTGGCTACACCTTC. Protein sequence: CATSPRRQAVGYTF.

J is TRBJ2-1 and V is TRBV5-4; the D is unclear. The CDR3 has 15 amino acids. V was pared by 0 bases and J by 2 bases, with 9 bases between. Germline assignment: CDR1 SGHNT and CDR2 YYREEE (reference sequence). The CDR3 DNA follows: TGTGCCAGCAGCTTGGCCACGGCCGCCTACAATGAGCAGTTCTTC. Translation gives CASSLATAAYNEQFF.

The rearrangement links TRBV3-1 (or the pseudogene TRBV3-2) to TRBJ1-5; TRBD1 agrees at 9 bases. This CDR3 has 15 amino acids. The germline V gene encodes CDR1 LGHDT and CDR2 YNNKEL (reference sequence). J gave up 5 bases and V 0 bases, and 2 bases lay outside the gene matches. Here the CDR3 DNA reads TGTGCCAGCAGCCAAGAGGGACAGGGCTATCAGCCCCAGCATTTT. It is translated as CASSQEGQGYQPQHF.

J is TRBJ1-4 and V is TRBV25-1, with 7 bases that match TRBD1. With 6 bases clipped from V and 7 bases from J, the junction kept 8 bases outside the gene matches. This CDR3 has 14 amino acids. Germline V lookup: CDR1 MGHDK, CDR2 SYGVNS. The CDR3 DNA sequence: TGTGCCAGCAGCGACAGGGCCGAGGGTGAAAAACTGTTTTTT. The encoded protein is CASSDRAEGEKLFF.

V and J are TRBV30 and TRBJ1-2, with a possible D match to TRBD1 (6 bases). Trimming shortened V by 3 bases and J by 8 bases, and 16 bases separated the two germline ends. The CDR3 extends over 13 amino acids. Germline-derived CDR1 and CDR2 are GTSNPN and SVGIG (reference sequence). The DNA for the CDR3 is TGTGCCTGGAGAGCTACAGGGTCTGGCGGCTACACCTTC. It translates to CAWRATGSGGYTF.

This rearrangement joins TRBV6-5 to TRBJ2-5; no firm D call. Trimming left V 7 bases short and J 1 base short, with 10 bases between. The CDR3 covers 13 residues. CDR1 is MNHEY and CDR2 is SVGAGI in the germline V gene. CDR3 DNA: TGTGCCAGCACTCAGGTCATCCAAGAGACCCAGTACTTC. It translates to CASTQVIQETQYF.

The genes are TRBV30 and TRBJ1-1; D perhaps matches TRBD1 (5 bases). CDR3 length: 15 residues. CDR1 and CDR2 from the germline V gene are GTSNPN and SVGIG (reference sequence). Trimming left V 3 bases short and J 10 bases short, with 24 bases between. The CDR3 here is CAWRDEDKTRGGAFF. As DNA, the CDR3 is TGTGCCTGGAGAGATGAAGACAAAACCCGTGGGGGAGCTTTCTTT.

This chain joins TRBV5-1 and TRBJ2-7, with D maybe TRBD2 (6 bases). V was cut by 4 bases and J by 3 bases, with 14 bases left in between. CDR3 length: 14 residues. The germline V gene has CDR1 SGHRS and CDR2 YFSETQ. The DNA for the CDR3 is TGCGCCAGCAGCCGCGGGGACGGAGTCTACGAGCAGTACTTC. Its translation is CASSRGDGVYEQYF.

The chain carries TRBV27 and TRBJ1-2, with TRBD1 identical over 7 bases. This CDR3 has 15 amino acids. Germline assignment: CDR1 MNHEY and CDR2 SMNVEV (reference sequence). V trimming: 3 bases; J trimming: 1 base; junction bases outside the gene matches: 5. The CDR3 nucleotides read TGTGCCAGCAGTTTCCACAGGGGAAGTAACTATGGCTACACCTTC. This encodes CASSFHRGSNYGYTF.

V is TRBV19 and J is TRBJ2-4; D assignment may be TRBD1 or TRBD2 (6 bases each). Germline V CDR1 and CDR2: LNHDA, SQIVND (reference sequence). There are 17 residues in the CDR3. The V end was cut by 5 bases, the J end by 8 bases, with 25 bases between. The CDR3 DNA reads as TGTGCCAGTAGTGCCCTGGCTGGGGGGCTAGTTCAAGACATTCAGTACTTC. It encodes CASSALAGGLVQDIQYF.

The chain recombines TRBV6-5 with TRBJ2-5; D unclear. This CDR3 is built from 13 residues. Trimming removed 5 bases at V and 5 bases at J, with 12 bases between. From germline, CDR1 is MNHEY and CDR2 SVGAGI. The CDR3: CASSLLVRETQYF. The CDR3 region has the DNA TGTGCCAGCAGTCTCCTAGTCCGGGAGACCCAGTACTTC.

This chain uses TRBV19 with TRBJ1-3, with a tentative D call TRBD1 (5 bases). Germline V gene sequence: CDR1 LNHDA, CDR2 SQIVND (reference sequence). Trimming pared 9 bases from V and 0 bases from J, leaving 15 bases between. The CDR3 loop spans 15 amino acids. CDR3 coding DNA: TGTGCCAGCTACACAGGAGGTCTCTCTGGAAACACCATATATTTT. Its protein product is CASYTGGLSGNTIYF.

The CDR3 region has the DNA TGTGCCAGCAGGGGGCAGGGCTATCAGCCCCAGCATTTT. The encoded protein is CASRGQGYQPQHF. The chain joins TRBV28 to TRBJ1-5; weak D call: TRBD1 (5 bases). The CDR3 loop spans 13 amino acids. From germline, CDR1 is MDHEN and CDR2 SYDVKM. Trimming stripped 6 bases from V and 5 bases from J, with 11 bases between.

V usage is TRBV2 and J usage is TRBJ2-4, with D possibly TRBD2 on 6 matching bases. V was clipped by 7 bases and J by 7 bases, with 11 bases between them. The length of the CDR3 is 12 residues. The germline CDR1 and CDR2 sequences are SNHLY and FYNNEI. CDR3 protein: CASMGGENIQYF. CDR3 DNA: TGTGCCAGCATGGGAGGAGAGAACATTCAGTACTTC.

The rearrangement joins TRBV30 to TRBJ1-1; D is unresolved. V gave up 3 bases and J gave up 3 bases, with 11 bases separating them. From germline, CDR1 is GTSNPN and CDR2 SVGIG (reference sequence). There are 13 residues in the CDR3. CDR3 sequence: CAWSGDGDTEAFF. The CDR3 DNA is TGTGCCTGGAGCGGGGATGGGGACACTGAAGCTTTCTTT.

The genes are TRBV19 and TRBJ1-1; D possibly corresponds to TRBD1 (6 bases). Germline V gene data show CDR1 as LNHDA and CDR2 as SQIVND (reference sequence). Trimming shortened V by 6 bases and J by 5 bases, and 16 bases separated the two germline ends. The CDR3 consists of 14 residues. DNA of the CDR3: TGTGCCAGTAGGGCCAGGGGCCTGAGGACTGAAGCTTTCTTT. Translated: CASRARGLRTEAFF. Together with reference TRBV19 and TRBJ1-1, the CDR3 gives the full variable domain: DGGITQSPKYLFRKEGQNVTLSCEQNLNHDAMYWYRQDPGQGLRLIYYSQIVNDFQKGDIAEGYSVSREKKESFPLTVTSAQKNPTAFYLCASRARGLRTEAFFGQGTRLTVV.

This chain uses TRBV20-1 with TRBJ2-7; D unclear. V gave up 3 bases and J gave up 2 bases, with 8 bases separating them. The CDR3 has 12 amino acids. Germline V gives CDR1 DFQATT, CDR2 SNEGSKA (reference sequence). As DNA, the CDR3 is TGCAGTGCTAGTCCTAGTACCTACGAGCAGTACTTC. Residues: CSASPSTYEQYF.

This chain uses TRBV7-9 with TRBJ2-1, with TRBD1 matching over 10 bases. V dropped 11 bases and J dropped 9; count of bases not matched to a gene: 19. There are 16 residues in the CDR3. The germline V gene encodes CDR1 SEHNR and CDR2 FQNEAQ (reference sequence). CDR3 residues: CAGAIGGTGVLGEQFF. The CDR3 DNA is TGTGCCGGCGCAATTGGAGGGACAGGGGTCCTGGGTGAGCAGTTCTTC.

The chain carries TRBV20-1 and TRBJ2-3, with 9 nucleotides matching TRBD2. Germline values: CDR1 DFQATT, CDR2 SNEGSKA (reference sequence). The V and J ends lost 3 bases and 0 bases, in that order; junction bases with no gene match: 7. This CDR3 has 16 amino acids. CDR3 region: CSASRGRGQSTDTQYF. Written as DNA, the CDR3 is TGCAGTGCTAGTCGCGGGAGGGGACAGAGCACAGATACGCAGTATTTT.

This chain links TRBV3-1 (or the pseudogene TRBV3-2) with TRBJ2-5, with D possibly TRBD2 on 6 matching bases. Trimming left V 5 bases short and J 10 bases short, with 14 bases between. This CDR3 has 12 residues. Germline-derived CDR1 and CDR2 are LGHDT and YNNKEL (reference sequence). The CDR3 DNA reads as TGTGCCAGCAGCGCACAGAGGACTAACCAGTACTTC. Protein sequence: CASSAQRTNQYF.

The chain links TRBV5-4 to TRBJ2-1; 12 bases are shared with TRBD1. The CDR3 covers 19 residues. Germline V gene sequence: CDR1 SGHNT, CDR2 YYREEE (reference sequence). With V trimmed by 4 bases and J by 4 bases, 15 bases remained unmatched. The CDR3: CASSRGGTGGAVMYNEQFF. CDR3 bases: TGTGCCAGCAGCCGCGGGGGGACAGGGGGCGCGGTCATGTACAATGAGCAGTTCTTC.

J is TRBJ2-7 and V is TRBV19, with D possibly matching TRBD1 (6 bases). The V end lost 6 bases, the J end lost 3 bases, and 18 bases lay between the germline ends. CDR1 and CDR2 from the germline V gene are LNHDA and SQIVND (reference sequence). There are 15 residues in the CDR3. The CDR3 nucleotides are TGTGCCAGTAGGAGGGACAATCAAAATTTCTACGAGCAGTACTTC. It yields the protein CASRRDNQNFYEQYF. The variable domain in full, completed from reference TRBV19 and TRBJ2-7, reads DGGITQSPKYLFRKEGQNVTLSCEQNLNHDAMYWYRQDPGQGLRLIYYSQIVNDFQKGDIAEGYSVSREKKESFPLTVTSAQKNPTAFYLCASRRDNQNFYEQYFGPGTRLTVT.

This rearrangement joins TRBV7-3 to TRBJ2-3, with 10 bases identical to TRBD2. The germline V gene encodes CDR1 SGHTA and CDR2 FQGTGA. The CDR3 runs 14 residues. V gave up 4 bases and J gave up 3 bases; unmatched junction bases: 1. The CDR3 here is CASSSSGRTDTQYF. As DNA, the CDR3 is TGTGCCAGCAGCTCTAGCGGGAGAACAGATACGCAGTATTTT.

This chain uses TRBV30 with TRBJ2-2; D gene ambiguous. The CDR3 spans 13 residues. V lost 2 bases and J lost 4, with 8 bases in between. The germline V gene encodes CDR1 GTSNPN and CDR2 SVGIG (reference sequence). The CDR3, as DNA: TGTGCCTGGAGTAGGCTAATCACCGGGGAGCTGTTTTTT. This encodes CAWSRLITGELFF.

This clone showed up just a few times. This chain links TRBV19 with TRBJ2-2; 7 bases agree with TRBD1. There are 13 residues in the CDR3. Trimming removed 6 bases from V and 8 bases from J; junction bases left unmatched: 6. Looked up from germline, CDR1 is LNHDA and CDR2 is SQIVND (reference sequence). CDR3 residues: CASRLQGSGELFF. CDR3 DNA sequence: TGTGCCAGTAGATTACAGGGGTCGGGGGAGCTGTTTTTT.

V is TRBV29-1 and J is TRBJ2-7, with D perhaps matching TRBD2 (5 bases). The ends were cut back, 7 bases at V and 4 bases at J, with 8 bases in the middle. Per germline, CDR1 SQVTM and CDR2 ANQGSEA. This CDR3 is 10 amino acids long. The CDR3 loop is CSAGSYEQYF. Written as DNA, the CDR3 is TGCAGCGCTGGGAGTTACGAGCAGTACTTC.